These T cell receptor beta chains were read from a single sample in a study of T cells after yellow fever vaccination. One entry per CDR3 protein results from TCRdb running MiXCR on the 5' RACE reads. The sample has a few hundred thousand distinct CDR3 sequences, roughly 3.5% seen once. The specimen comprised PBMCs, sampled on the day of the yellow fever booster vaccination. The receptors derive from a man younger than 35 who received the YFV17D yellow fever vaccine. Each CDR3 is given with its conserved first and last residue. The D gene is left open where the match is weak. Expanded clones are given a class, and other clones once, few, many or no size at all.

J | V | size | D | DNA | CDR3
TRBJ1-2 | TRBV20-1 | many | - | TGCAGTGCCACAACGGGGGGGACGTACTATGGCTACACCTTC | CSATTGGTYYGYTF
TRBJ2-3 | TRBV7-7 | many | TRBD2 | TGTGCCAGCAGCCCCCGCGCCGGACTAGCGGGAGATACGCAGTATTTT | CASSPRAGLAGDTQYF
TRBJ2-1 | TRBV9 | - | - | TGTGCCAGCAGCGTAGACAGGGCGAACTACAATGAGCAGTTCTTC | CASSVDRANYNEQFF
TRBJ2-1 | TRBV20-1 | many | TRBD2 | TGCAGTGCTAGAGACCCAGCGGGGGGGCGGTACAATGAGCAGTTCTTC | CSARDPAGGRYNEQFF
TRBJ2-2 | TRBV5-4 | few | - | TGTGCCAGCAGCAGTGCGGTCGGGTTTACGGGGGAGCTGTTTTTT | CASSSAVGFTGELFF
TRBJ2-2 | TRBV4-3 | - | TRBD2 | TGCGCCAGCAGCACAGGACTAGCGTACACCGGGGAGCTGTTTTTT | CASSTGLAYTGELFF
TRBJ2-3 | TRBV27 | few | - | TGTGCCAGCAGTTCCCGTCCCACAGATACGCAGTATTTT | CASSSRPTDTQYF
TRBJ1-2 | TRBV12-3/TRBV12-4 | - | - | TGTGCCAGCACCTGGGGGGGAAGCGGCTACACCTTC | CASTWGGSGYTF
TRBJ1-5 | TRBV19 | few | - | TGTGCCAGTAGTTTTCGACAGGAGGGACAGCCCCAGCATTTT | CASSFRQEGQPQHF
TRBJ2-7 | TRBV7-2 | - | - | TGTGCCAGCAGCTTAAATGGTCTCGGGAGCGGCGAGCAGTACTTC | CASSLNGLGSGEQYF
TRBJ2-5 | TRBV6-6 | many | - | TGTGCCAGCAGGATAGGGATCCAAGAGACCCAGTACTTC | CASRIGIQETQYF
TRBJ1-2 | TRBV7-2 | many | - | TGTGCCAGCAGCCCCGACCCAGGCTATGGCTACACCTTC | CASSPDPGYGYTF
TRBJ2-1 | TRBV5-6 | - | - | TGTGCCAGCAGCTTCCGGCAGGACTTCTACAATGAGCAGTTCTTC | CASSFRQDFYNEQFF
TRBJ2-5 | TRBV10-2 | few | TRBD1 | TGCGCCAGCAGTGGAGGGACAGTAGGAAAGACCCAGTACTTC | CASSGGTVGKTQYF
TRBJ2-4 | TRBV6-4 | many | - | TGTGCCAGCAGTGAACGGGGAGGTGGGACCAAAAACATTCAGTACTTC | CASSERGGGTKNIQYF
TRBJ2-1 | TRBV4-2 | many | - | TGTGCCAGCAGCCAAGATCCCGGTGAGCAGTTCTTC | CASSQDPGEQFF
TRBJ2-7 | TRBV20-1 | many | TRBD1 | TGCAGTGCTAGTTTGGGACAGGGGAGAAACGAGCAGTACTTC | CSASLGQGRNEQYF
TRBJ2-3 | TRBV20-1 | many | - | TGCAGTGCTAGACCGCCCCGTGAAGGCACAGATACGCAGTATTTT | CSARPPREGTDTQYF
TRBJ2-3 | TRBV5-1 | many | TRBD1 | TGCGCCAGCAGCTCCCTCCGGGACAGGACGACAGATACGCAGTATTTT | CASSSLRDRTTDTQYF
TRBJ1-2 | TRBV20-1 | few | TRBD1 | TGCAGTGCTAGAGGGGACAGACTAAATGGCTACACCTTC | CSARGDRLNGYTF
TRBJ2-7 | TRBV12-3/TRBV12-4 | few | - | TGTGCCAGCAGTTTATCAGGAAACCGCTACGAGCAGTACTTC | CASSLSGNRYEQYF
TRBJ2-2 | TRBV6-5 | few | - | TGTGCCAGCAGCCCTGACCGACCTTACACCGGGGAGCTGTTTTTT | CASSPDRPYTGELFF
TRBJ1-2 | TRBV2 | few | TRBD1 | TGTGCCAGCCGGGACAGGTTGTATGGCTACACCTTC | CASRDRLYGYTF
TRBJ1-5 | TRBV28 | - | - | TGTGCCAGCACCCCCGCCAGCCTCAATCAGCCCCAGCATTTT | CASTPASLNQPQHF
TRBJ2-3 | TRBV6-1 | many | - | TGTGCCGGCGAAGGACGGGGCGGCAGGGATACGCAGTATTTT | CAGEGRGGRDTQYF
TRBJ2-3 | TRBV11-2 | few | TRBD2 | TGTGCCAGCAGCCGACTGGGACTAGCGGAAAATACGCAGTATTTT | CASSRLGLAENTQYF
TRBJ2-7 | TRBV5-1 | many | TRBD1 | TGCGCCAGCAGCTGGGGACAGGGGGGCTACGAGCAGTACTTC | CASSWGQGGYEQYF
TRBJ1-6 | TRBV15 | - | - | TGTGCCACCAGCAGAGATCGCGTCTATAATTCACCCCTCCACTTT | CATSRDRVYNSPLHF
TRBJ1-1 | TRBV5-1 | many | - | TGCGCCAGCAGCTTGGTAGGGGGGGACACTGAAGCTTTCTTT | CASSLVGGDTEAFF
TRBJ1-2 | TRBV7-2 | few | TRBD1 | TGTGCCAGCAGCCCAGGAGGGACAGGGCGGGACTATGGCTACACCTTC | CASSPGGTGRDYGYTF
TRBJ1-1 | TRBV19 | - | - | TGTGCCAGTAAGGAGAACACTGAAGCTTTCTTT | CASKENTEAFF
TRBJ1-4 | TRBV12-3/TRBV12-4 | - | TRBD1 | TGTGCCAGCAGCCCATGGGGTCAGGGGGATGAAAAACTGTTTTTT | CASSPWGQGDEKLFF
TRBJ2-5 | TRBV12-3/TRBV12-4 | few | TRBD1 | TGTGCCAGCAGTTTAGTCTATGGGCAGGGGGAAGAGACCCAGTACTTC | CASSLVYGQGEETQYF
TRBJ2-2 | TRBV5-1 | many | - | TGCGCCAGCAGCTTGGCCACGCGGACCGGGGAGCTGTTTTTT | CASSLATRTGELFF
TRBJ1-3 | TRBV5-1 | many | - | TGCGCCAGCAGCTTCCCAGAGGGAAACACCATATATTTT | CASSFPEGNTIYF
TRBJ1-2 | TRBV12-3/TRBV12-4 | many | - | TGTGCCAGCAGTTTCTCGCCCCCTGGCACCTTC | CASSFSPPGTF
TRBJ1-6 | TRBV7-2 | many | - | TGTGCCAGCAGCTTAGAGGGAAATAATTCACCCCTCCACTTT | CASSLEGNNSPLHF
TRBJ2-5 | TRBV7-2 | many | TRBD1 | TGTGCCAGCAGCTTAACGCAGGGGGAAGAGACCCAGTACTTC | CASSLTQGEETQYF
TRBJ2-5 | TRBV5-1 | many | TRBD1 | TGCGCCAGCAGCCCACAGGGGGCGATGGAGACCCAGTACTTC | CASSPQGAMETQYF
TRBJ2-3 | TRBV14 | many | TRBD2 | TGTGCCAGCAGCCAGCGACTAGCGGGGGCAGATACGCAGTATTTT | CASSQRLAGADTQYF
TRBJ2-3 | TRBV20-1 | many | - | TGCAGTGCTAGCCACCGGGGCCCTGAAACAGATACGCAGTATTTT | CSASHRGPETDTQYF
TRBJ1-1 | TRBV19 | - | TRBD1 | TGTGCCAGCGCTTGGACAGGAAACACTGAAGCTTTCTTT | CASAWTGNTEAFF
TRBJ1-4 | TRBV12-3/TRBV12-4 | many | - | TGTGCCAGCAGTTTGTCCGCGGTAGTAGGGGAAAAACTGTTTTTT | CASSLSAVVGEKLFF
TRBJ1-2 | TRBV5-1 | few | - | TGCGCCAGCAGCTTGTTGGAGTCTATGAGTGGCTACACCTTC | CASSLLESMSGYTF
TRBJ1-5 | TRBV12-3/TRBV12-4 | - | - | TGTGCCAGCAGTCTGGGCCTGACGGCGCCCCAGCATTTT | CASSLGLTAPQHF
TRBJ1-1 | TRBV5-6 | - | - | TGTGCCAGCAGCCTGGACCTCACTGAAGCTTTCTTT | CASSLDLTEAFF
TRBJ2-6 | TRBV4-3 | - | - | TGCGCCAGCAGCCAACCGCAGGAGGGGGGCTCTGGGGCCAACGTCCTGACTTTC | CASSQPQEGGSGANVLTF
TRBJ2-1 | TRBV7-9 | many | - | TGTGCCAGCAGCCCCGAGAGAAGTGAGCAGTTCTTC | CASSPERSEQFF
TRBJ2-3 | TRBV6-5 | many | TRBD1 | TGTGCCAGCAGTTACAGGGGGACAGGGCAAGGTGATACGCAGTATTTT | CASSYRGTGQGDTQYF
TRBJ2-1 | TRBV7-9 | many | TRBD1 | TGTGCCAGCAGCTACACCGGGACAGGGCCCTTCTTC | CASSYTGTGPFF
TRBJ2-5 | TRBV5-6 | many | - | TGTGCCAGCAGCTTGGGATCGCCGGGGACATGGCACTTC | CASSLGSPGTWHF
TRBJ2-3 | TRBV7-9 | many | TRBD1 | TGTGCCAGCAGCATAGGGACAGGGGGTCGAGATACGCAGTATTTT | CASSIGTGGRDTQYF
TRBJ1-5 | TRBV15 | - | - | TGTGCCACCAGCACAAGCCATGGCAATCAGCCCCAGCATTTT | CATSTSHGNQPQHF
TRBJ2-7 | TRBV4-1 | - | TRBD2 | TGCGCCAGCAGCCAAGTAGCGGGGAGCTCCTACGAGCAGTACTTC | CASSQVAGSSYEQYF
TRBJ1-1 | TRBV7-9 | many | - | TGTGCCAGCAGCTTGGTCCGGGACACTGAAGCTTTCTTT | CASSLVRDTEAFF
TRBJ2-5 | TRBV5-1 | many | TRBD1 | TGCGCCAGCAGCAGGGGACAGGGGGGGCATTACCAAGAGACCCAGTACTTC | CASSRGQGGHYQETQYF
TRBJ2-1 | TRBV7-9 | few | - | TGTGCCAGCAGCTTTAGTAACCGCTACAATGAGCAGTTCTTC | CASSFSNRYNEQFF
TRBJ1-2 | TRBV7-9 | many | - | TGTGCCAGCAGCTTAGAGGCAGGGATCTATGGCTACACCTTC | CASSLEAGIYGYTF